A selection of T cell receptor beta chains follows, all from one sample in a study of technical replicates of blood from a handful of donors. TCRdb's table, derived via immunoSEQ multiplex PCR, lists solely in-frame clones and lacks some. This table has fewer than 95,000 clones, about 94% appearing once. The sequenced sample was T cells isolated from PBMCs. The receptors originated from a human donor in good health. The CDR3 runs from the conserved cysteine through the conserved F or W. The D gene is left open where the match is weak. The size field is filled for only some rows; it gives once, few, many or a size class.

j_call: TRBJ1-2; clone_size: NA; d_call: NA; v_call: TRBV28; cdr3_nt: TGTGCCAGCAGTTTGACGTCCAGGAACGACTATGGCTACACCTTC; cdr3_aa: CASSLTSRNDYGYTF
j_call: TRBJ1-2; clone_size: NA; d_call: NA; v_call: TRBV6-1; cdr3_nt: TGTGCCAGCAGTTTCGATTCAGGGCCTGGCTACACCTTC; cdr3_aa: CASSFDSGPGYTF
j_call: TRBJ1-5; clone_size: once; d_call: NA; v_call: TRBV7-9; cdr3_nt: TGTGCCAGCAGCTTAGCACGCCAGGGTAAGGGCAATCAGCCCCAGCATTTT; cdr3_aa: CASSLARQGKGNQPQHF
j_call: TRBJ2-3; clone_size: NA; d_call: TRBD2; v_call: TRBV7-9; cdr3_nt: TGTGCCAGCAGCTTCCTTAGCGGGACCGCTCATAGCACAGATACGCAGTATTTT; cdr3_aa: CASSFLSGTAHSTDTQYF
j_call: TRBJ1-2; clone_size: NA; d_call: TRBD1; v_call: TRBV2; cdr3_nt: TGTGCCAGCAGTGAAGCGATTAGGACAGGGCGGGCCTTC; cdr3_aa: CASSEAIRTGRAF
j_call: TRBJ1-1; clone_size: NA; d_call: NA; v_call: TRBV10-2; cdr3_nt: TGCGCCAGCACCATGACATGGGTGAGCATGAACACTGAAGCTTTCTTT; cdr3_aa: CASTMTWVSMNTEAFF
j_call: TRBJ1-1; clone_size: NA; d_call: TRBD1; v_call: TRBV5-4; cdr3_nt: TGTGCCAGCAGTCCTACAGGGGGCGCGGGGGCTTTCTTT; cdr3_aa: CASSPTGGAGAFF
j_call: TRBJ1-1; clone_size: NA; d_call: NA; v_call: TRBV7-2; cdr3_nt: TGTGCCAGCAGCTGGGGCGGTAACACTGAAGCTTTCTTT; cdr3_aa: CASSWGGNTEAFF
j_call: TRBJ2-7; clone_size: NA; d_call: NA; v_call: TRBV19; cdr3_nt: TGTGCCAGTAGTCCGCAGGGGATCAACTACGAGCAGTACTTC; cdr3_aa: CASSPQGINYEQYF
j_call: TRBJ1-5; clone_size: once; d_call: NA; v_call: TRBV28; cdr3_nt: TGTGCCAGCAGGAACTTCCTAGGCAATCAGCCCCAGCATTTT; cdr3_aa: CASRNFLGNQPQHF
j_call: TRBJ1-1; clone_size: NA; d_call: TRBD1; v_call: TRBV5-6; cdr3_nt: TGTGCCAGCAGCTTGGTTCCCACGGGACAGGGGGCCTCTGAAGCTTTCTTT; cdr3_aa: CASSLVPTGQGASEAFF
j_call: TRBJ2-4; clone_size: NA; d_call: NA; v_call: TRBV29-1; cdr3_nt: TGCAGCGGCAGGGGAGCGGACAAAAACATTCAGTACTTC; cdr3_aa: CSGRGADKNIQYF
j_call: TRBJ1-4; clone_size: NA; d_call: TRBD1; v_call: TRBV2; cdr3_nt: TGTGCCAGCAGCAACAGGGGGGACGAGGAAGAAAAACTGTTTTTT; cdr3_aa: CASSNRGDEEEKLFF
j_call: TRBJ2-5; clone_size: NA; d_call: TRBD2; v_call: TRBV9; cdr3_nt: TGTGCCAGCGCGGCGGGGGTTACTCAAGAGACCCAGTACTTC; cdr3_aa: CASAAGVTQETQYF
j_call: TRBJ2-1; clone_size: NA; d_call: TRBD1; v_call: TRBV7-9; cdr3_nt: TGTGCCAGCAGCCTCGGACAGGGACTTGAGCAGTTCTTC; cdr3_aa: CASSLGQGLEQFF
j_call: TRBJ2-7; clone_size: NA; d_call: TRBD2; v_call: TRBV11-3; cdr3_nt: TGTGCCAGCAGCTTAGTAGCGGGGGGCCACGAGCAGTACTTC; cdr3_aa: CASSLVAGGHEQYF
j_call: TRBJ1-1; clone_size: NA; d_call: NA; v_call: TRBV6-1; cdr3_nt: TGTGCCAGCAGGGATGACACGGCTGAAGCTTTCTTT; cdr3_aa: CASRDDTAEAFF
j_call: TRBJ2-7; clone_size: NA; d_call: NA; v_call: TRBV5-1; cdr3_nt: TGCGCCAGCAGCTCAGCCGGGGATTCGGCCTACGAGCAGTACTTC; cdr3_aa: CASSSAGDSAYEQYF
j_call: TRBJ2-3; clone_size: NA; d_call: TRBD2; v_call: TRBV5-4; cdr3_nt: TGTGCCAGCAGCTTGGCATGGGGTCGAGAACTAGCGGGGGGCACAGATACGCAGTATTTT; cdr3_aa: CASSLAWGRELAGGTDTQYF
j_call: TRBJ1-3; clone_size: NA; d_call: TRBD1; v_call: TRBV5-1; cdr3_nt: TGCGCCAGCAGCTTCCCAAATGACAGGGGAGCAAACACCATATATTTT; cdr3_aa: CASSFPNDRGANTIYF
j_call: TRBJ2-2; clone_size: NA; d_call: TRBD2; v_call: TRBV28; cdr3_nt: TGTGCCAGCAGCCTGACCGGACTAGCGGAGAACACCGGGGAGCTGTTTTTT; cdr3_aa: CASSLTGLAENTGELFF
j_call: TRBJ2-2; clone_size: NA; d_call: NA; v_call: TRBV5-1; cdr3_nt: TGCGCCAGCAGCTTGGCGGAGTACGGGGAGCTGTTTTTT; cdr3_aa: CASSLAEYGELFF
j_call: TRBJ1-2; clone_size: NA; d_call: NA; v_call: TRBV7-2; cdr3_nt: TGTGCCAGCAGCTTCCAGTCGGACTATCCCTCCTATGGCTACACCTTC; cdr3_aa: CASSFQSDYPSYGYTF
j_call: TRBJ1-1; clone_size: NA; d_call: NA; v_call: TRBV29-1; cdr3_nt: TGCAGCGTTGGTCCAGGGCTGAACACTGAAGCTTTCTTT; cdr3_aa: CSVGPGLNTEAFF
j_call: TRBJ1-1; clone_size: NA; d_call: NA; v_call: TRBV6-6; cdr3_nt: TGTGCCAGCAGTTACCGTAGGAACACTGAAGCTTTCTTT; cdr3_aa: CASSYRRNTEAFF
j_call: TRBJ2-7; clone_size: NA; d_call: TRBD1; v_call: TRBV25-1; cdr3_nt: TGTGCCAGCAGTGGAGATGGACAGGGTGTACCCTACGAGCAGTACTTC; cdr3_aa: CASSGDGQGVPYEQYF
j_call: TRBJ2-5; clone_size: once; d_call: TRBD2; v_call: TRBV9; cdr3_nt: TGTGCCAGCAGCGTACTCGGACTAGCGGGGGTCGGGACCCAGTACTTC; cdr3_aa: CASSVLGLAGVGTQYF
j_call: TRBJ1-1; clone_size: NA; d_call: TRBD1; v_call: TRBV2; cdr3_nt: TGTGCCAGCTCCTTAAGGACAGGGGGCGCAAAGATGAACACTGAAGCTTTCTTT; cdr3_aa: CASSLRTGGAKMNTEAFF
j_call: TRBJ2-5; clone_size: NA; d_call: TRBD2; v_call: TRBV2; cdr3_nt: TGTGCCAGCAGTGAATTCGGCGGGACTAGCGGGAAAGAGACCCAGTACTTC; cdr3_aa: CASSEFGGTSGKETQYF
j_call: TRBJ2-3; clone_size: NA; d_call: NA; v_call: TRBV4-2; cdr3_nt: TGTGCCAGCAGCTTACTATCCAGCACAGATACGCAGTATTTT; cdr3_aa: CASSLLSSTDTQYF
j_call: TRBJ2-2; clone_size: once; d_call: NA; v_call: TRBV5-1; cdr3_nt: TGCGCCAGCAGCTTGGCGGGGACCGGGGAGCTGTTTTTT; cdr3_aa: CASSLAGTGELFF
j_call: TRBJ2-5; clone_size: NA; d_call: TRBD1; v_call: TRBV2; cdr3_nt: TGTGCCAGCAAGGGACAGGGGGTAATAACAAGAGAGACCCAGTACTTC; cdr3_aa: CASKGQGVITRETQYF
j_call: TRBJ2-5; clone_size: NA; d_call: NA; v_call: TRBV6-5; cdr3_nt: TGTGCCAGCAGACACCGGACTGTAGAGACCCAGTACTTC; cdr3_aa: CASRHRTVETQYF
j_call: TRBJ2-7; clone_size: NA; d_call: NA; v_call: TRBV27; cdr3_nt: TGTGCCAGCAGTTCTCCCTCCAGGAGGGGTGGGCCCTACGAGCAGTACTTC; cdr3_aa: CASSSPSRRGGPYEQYF
j_call: TRBJ1-1; clone_size: NA; d_call: TRBD1; v_call: TRBV5-1; cdr3_nt: TGCGCCAGCAGCCGCGGGACAGGGAGAAGTGCGAACACTGAAGCTTTCTTT; cdr3_aa: CASSRGTGRSANTEAFF
j_call: TRBJ2-7; clone_size: NA; d_call: TRBD1; v_call: TRBV5-1; cdr3_nt: TGCGCCAGCAGCCCTGTCCCGGGACAGGAAAACGAGCAGTACTTC; cdr3_aa: CASSPVPGQENEQYF
j_call: TRBJ2-5; clone_size: NA; d_call: NA; v_call: TRBV6-1; cdr3_nt: TGTGCCAGCAGTGAAACAGGGTACCAAGAGACCCAGTACTTC; cdr3_aa: CASSETGYQETQYF
j_call: TRBJ1-1; clone_size: NA; d_call: NA; v_call: TRBV7-9; cdr3_nt: TGTGCCAGCAGCTTAGCGTCCAGGGTAGGGACTGAAGCTTTCTTT; cdr3_aa: CASSLASRVGTEAFF
j_call: TRBJ2-1; clone_size: NA; d_call: NA; v_call: TRBV9; cdr3_nt: TGTGCCAGCAGCGGATCTATGGTTTACAATGAGCAGTTCTTC; cdr3_aa: CASSGSMVYNEQFF
j_call: TRBJ2-7; clone_size: NA; d_call: TRBD1; v_call: TRBV10-2; cdr3_nt: TGCGCCAGCATTCAAGGCAGGGGGAGTTACGAGCAGTACTTC; cdr3_aa: CASIQGRGSYEQYF
j_call: TRBJ2-7; clone_size: NA; d_call: TRBD2; v_call: TRBV27; cdr3_nt: TGTGCCAGCAGTTCCCCTAGCGGAAGCTCCTACGAGCAGTACTTC; cdr3_aa: CASSSPSGSSYEQYF
j_call: TRBJ2-5; clone_size: NA; d_call: NA; v_call: TRBV28; cdr3_nt: TGTGCCAGCGGACAGGGAGGGGAAGAGACCCAGTACTTC; cdr3_aa: CASGQGGEETQYF
j_call: TRBJ2-5; clone_size: NA; d_call: NA; v_call: TRBV6-1; cdr3_nt: TGTGCCAGCAGTGATACGGGCCAAGAGACCCAGTACTTC; cdr3_aa: CASSDTGQETQYF
j_call: TRBJ2-1; clone_size: once; d_call: TRBD2; v_call: TRBV7-6; cdr3_nt: TGTGCCAGCAGCTTAGCGGGTTTTACTAGCGGGGTCTACAATGAGCAGTTCTTC; cdr3_aa: CASSLAGFTSGVYNEQFF
j_call: TRBJ2-1; clone_size: once; d_call: NA; v_call: TRBV6-6; cdr3_nt: TGTGCCAGCAGGGACTTTGCCTCCTACAATGAGCAGTTCTTC; cdr3_aa: CASRDFASYNEQFF